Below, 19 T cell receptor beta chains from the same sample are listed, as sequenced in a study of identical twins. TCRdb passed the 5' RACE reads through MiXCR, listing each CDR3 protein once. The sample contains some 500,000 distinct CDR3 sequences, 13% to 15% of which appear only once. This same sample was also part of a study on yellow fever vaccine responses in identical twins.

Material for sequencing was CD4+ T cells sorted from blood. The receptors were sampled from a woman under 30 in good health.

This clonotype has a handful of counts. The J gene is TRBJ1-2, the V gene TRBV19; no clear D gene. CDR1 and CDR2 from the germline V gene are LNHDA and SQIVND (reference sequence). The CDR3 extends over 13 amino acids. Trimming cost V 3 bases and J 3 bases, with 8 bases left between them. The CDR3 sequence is CASSIPGYYGYTF. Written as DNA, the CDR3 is TGTGCCAGTAGTATCCCGGGTTACTATGGCTACACCTTC.

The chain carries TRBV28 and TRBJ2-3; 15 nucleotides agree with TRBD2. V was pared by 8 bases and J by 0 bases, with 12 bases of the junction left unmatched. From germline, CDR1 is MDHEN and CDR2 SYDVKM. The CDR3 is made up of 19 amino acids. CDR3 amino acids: CASSGTRTSGRASTDTQYF. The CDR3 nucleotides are TGTGCCAGCTCAGGAACCAGGACTAGCGGGAGGGCGAGCACAGATACGCAGTATTTT.

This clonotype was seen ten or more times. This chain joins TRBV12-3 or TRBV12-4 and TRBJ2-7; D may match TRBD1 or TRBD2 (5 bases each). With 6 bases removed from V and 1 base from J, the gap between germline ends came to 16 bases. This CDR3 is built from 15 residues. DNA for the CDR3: TGTGCCAGCAGGTTGGGACGGGAATTATCCTACGAGCAGTACTTC. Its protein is CASRLGRELSYEQYF.

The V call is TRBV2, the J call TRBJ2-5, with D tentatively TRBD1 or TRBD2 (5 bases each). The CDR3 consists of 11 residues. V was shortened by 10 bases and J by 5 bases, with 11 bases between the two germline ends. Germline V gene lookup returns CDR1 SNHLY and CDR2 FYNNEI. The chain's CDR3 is CATGTTETQYF. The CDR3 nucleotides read TGTGCCACCGGGACGACGGAGACCCAGTACTTC. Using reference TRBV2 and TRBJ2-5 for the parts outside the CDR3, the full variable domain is EPEVTQTPSHQVTQMGQEVILRCVPISNHLYFYWYRQILGQKVEFLVSFYNNEISEKSEIFDDQFSVERPDGSNFTLKIRSTKLEDSAMYFCATGTTETQYFGPGTRLLVL.

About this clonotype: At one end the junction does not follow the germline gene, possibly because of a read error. This CDR3 is CATPLAGGHRYGDF. CDR3 bases: TGTGCCACCCCCCTGGCAGGGGGACACAGATACGGGGATTTT. The chain carries TRBV19 and TRBJ2-3, with 7 nucleotides matching TRBD1. The CDR3 runs to 14 residues. Germline values: CDR1 LNHDA, CDR2 SQIVND (reference sequence).

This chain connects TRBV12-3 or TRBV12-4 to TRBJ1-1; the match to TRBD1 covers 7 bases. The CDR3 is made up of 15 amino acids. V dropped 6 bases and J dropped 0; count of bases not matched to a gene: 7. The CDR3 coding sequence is TGTGCCAGCAGGCCCTCGACAGGGATGAACACTGAAGCTTTCTTT. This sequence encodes CASRPSTGMNTEAFF.

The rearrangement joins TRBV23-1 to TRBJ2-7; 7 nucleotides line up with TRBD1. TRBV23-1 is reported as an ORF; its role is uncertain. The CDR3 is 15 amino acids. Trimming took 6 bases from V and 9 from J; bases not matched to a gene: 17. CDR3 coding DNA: TGCGCCAGCAGATCACCAACCCCAGGGGACAGCTCGCAGTACTTC. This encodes CASRSPTPGDSSQYF.

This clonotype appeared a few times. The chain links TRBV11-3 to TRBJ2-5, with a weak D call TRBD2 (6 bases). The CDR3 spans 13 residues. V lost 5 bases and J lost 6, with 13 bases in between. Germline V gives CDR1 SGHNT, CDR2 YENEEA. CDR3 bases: TGTGCCAGCAGCCTGGCGGGGATACAGACCCAGTACTTC. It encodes CASSLAGIQTQYF.

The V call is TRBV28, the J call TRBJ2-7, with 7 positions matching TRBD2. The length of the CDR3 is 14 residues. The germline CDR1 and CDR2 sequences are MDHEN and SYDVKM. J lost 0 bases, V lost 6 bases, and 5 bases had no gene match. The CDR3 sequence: CASRGGGTSYEQYF. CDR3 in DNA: TGTGCCAGCAGGGGGGGAGGGACCTCCTACGAGCAGTACTTC.

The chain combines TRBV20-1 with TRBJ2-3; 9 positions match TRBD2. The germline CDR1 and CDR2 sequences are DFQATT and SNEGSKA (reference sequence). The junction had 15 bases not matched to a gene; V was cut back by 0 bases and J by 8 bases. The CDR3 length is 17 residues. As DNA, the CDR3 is TGCAGTGCTAGAGATTGGCCTAGCGGGGTCAGGAGGGGTACGCAGTATTTT. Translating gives CSARDWPSGVRRGTQYF.

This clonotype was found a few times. The CDR3 DNA follows: TGCAGTGCCAGCTGGACAGGGAGCACAGATACGCAGTATTTT. Translated: CSASWTGSTDTQYF. V gene TRBV20-1 combines with J gene TRBJ2-3; 8 bases fit TRBD1. Germline assignment: CDR1 DFQATT and CDR2 SNEGSKA (reference sequence). Unmatched junction bases numbered 5, after V lost 6 bases and J lost 0 bases. CDR3 length: 14 amino acids.

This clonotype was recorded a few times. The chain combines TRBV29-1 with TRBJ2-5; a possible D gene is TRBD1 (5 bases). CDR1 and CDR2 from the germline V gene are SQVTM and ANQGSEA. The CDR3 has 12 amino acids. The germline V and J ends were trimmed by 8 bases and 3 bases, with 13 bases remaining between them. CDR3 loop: CSHRTDKETQYF. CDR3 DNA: TGCAGCCACAGGACCGACAAAGAGACCCAGTACTTC.

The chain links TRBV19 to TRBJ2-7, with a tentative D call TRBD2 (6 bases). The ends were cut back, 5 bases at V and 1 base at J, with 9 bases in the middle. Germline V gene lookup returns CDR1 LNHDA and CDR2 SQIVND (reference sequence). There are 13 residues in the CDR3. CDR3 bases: TGTGCCAGTAGTGCGGGACGGTCCTACGAGCAGTACTTC. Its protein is CASSAGRSYEQYF.

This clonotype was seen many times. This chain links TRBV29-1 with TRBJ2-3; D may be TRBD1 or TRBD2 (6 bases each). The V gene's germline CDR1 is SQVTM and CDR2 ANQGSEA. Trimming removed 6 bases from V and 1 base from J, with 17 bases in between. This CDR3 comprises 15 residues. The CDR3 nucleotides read TGCAGCGTGGGGGGCGACTTCGCCGGCACAGATACGCAGTATTTT. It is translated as CSVGGDFAGTDTQYF.

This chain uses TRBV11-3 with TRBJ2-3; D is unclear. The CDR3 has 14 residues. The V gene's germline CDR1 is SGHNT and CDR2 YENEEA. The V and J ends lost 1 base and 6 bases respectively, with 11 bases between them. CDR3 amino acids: CASSLAPAADTQYF. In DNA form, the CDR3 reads TGTGCCAGCAGCTTAGCCCCAGCCGCCGATACGCAGTATTTT.

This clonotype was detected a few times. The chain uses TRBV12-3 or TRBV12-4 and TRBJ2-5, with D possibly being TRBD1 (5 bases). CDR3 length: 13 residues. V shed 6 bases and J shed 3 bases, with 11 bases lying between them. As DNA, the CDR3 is TGTGCCAGCAGCTCTGACAGAAAAGAGACCCAGTACTTC. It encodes CASSSDRKETQYF.

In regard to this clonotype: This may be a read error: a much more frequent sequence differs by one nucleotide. The CDR3, as DNA: TGCAGTGCCATAAGTCGGGACAGGGTACTAAAGGATACGCAGTATTTT. Its protein product is CSAISRDRVLKDTQYF. The chain carries TRBV20-1 and TRBJ2-3, with 9 bases lining up with TRBD1. Germline V gene data show CDR1 as DFQATT and CDR2 as SNEGSKA (reference sequence). The J segment lost 6 bases and the V segment lost 6 bases, leaving 16 bases of the junction unmatched. This CDR3 has 16 residues.

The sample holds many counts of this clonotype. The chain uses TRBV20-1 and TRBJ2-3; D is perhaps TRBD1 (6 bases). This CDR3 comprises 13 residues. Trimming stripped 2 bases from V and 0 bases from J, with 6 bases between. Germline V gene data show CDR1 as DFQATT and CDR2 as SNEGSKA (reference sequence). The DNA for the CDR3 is TGCAGTGCTAGACAGGGGAGCACAGATACGCAGTATTTT. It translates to CSARQGSTDTQYF.

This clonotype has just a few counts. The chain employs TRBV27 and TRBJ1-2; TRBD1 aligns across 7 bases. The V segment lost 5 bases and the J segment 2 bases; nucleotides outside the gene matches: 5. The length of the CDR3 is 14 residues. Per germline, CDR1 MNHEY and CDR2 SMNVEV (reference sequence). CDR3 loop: CASSIRQGNYGYTF. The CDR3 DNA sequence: TGTGCCAGCAGTATCCGACAGGGAAACTATGGCTACACCTTC.